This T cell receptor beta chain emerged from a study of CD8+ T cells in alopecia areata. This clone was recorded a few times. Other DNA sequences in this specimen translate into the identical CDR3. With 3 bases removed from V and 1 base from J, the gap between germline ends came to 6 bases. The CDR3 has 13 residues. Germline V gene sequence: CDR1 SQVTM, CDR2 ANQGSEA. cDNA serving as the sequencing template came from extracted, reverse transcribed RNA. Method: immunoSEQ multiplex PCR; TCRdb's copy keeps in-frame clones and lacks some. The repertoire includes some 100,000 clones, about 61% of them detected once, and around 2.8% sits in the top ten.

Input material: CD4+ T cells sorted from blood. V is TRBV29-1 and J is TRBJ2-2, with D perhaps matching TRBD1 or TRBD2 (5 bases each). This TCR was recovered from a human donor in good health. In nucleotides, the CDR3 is TGCAGCGTTGATGGGGGGAACACCGGGGAGCTGTTTTTT. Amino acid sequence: CSVDGGNTGELFF.